The clone carrying this T cell receptor beta chain was seen only a few times. What it recognizes is unknown. Primers used in a second PCR of roughly 6 to 11 cycles were a sample-barcoded 5' primer and a J-beta primer mix. TCRdb ran MiXCR on the 5' RACE reads and lists one entry per CDR3 protein. The sample carries some 880,000 distinct CDR3 sequences, 30% to 45% recorded once. This sample was included in a study of blood T cells in healthy people across ages. This CDR3 comprises 15 residues. V lost 3 bases and J lost 2, with 16 bases in between. Germline loops: CDR1 DFQATT, CDR2 SNEGSKA (reference sequence). Study outcomes and limitations: In long-lived donors, naive CD4+ cell counts and diversity exceeded those of aged donors.

The sequence came from a man aged 18 to 29 in good health. Sequenced material: blood. V and J are TRBV20-1 and TRBJ2-5, with a weak D call TRBD1 (7 bases). CDR3 region: CSASGGTEVQETQYF. The DNA of the CDR3 is TGCAGTGCTAGTGGGGGGACAGAAGTTCAAGAGACCCAGTACTTC.